Only a few counts were recorded for the clone carrying this T cell receptor (beta chain). Antigen: not known. This entry is derived from a study of response to subunit inactivated influenza vaccine. The ends were cut back, 3 bases at V and 0 bases at J, with 11 bases in the middle. Germline CDR1 and CDR2: SQVTM and ANQGSEA. This CDR3 contains 14 residues. General study findings and limits: Authors suggested that a seasonal influenza vaccination recruits few new T cells each time.

Each CDR3 protein is one row after TCRdb ran MiXCR on the RT-PCR reads. The sample has fewer than 800,000 distinct CDR3 sequences, less than 20% seen once; the top ten hold 9.5% to 13%. This clonotype was sampled from a middle-aged man who received an inactivated influenza vaccine. The sample consisted of PBMCs from blood, taken 11 to 12 days after vaccination. The V call is TRBV29-1, the J call TRBJ1-1, with a possible D match to TRBD1 (6 bases). The CDR3, as DNA: TGCAGCGTTGACGGCCAGGGGCTGAACACTGAAGCTTTCTTT. Translation gives CSVDGQGLNTEAFF.